This T cell receptor beta chain was recovered during a study of beta chain bispecific antibodies for T cell cancers (dated by TCRdb to about 2021). Study-level background: T cells from healthy donors were cocultured with T cell leukemia lines in the presence of bispecific antibodies, after which the depletion of each TRBV family was measured by TRBV sequencing of the surviving cells. Jurkat cells expressed surface TRBV12 (TRBV12-3), and HPB-ALL cells expressed surface TRBV5-5.

Libraries incorporated unique molecular identifier barcodes, which were used to quantify clonotypes. Qiagen AllPrep DNA/RNA Micro kits were used to isolate total RNA, and an Agilent TapeStation was used to check RNA quality. TCR beta libraries were constructed by 5' RACE, in which cDNA synthesis was followed by two PCR steps with TCR beta constant-region gene-specific primers. TCR beta libraries were sequenced on an Illumina MiSeq platform. In the source study's methods: MIGEC, MiXCR and VDJtools were used for read processing. Clonotype frequency was calculated as the fraction of unique molecular identifiers assigned to a given clonotype among all unique molecular identifiers in the sample. Any TRBV gene that IMGT lists as a pseudogene or open reading frame, and is therefore nonfunctional, such as TRBV1, TRBV12-1 and TRBV21, was left out. TCRdb reprocessing: public reads trimmed at Q25 with fastp, clones called with MiXCR, in-frame beta chains kept. For every CDR3 protein sequence, its rows merge into one entry that carries the most common genes and DNA. The V and J calls were not made by the authors but by TCRdb's processing. The sample contains 20,000 to 25,000 distinct CDR3 sequences, approximately 2% of them found a single time. The top ten hold under 5.5% of the sample.

The study at large found these results: Cross-reactivity of the anti-TRBV5-5 antibody with TRBV5-6 was attributed to high sequence similarity between the two genes. Apart from the targeted and closely related genes, all other TRBV family members appeared to be unaffected by the TRBV-directed bispecific antibodies. Every sequenced sample was a mix of normal T cells and leukemia cell line cells, and most of the targeted TRBV signal originated from the leukemia cells instead of the normal T cells. Relative to anti-CD19, exposure to anti-TRBV12 lowered the TRBV12-3 share of total TRBV signal by around 99%, while TRBV12-4 dropped by 36.5%, a change that was not significant.

Trimming leaves V shorter by 4 bases and J shorter by 0 bases, with the junction holding 15 bases beyond the gene matches. Its CDR3 holds 19 amino acids, cysteine through phenylalanine. CDR3 DNA is the only sequence kept; it has 57 bases, read in frame from the first base. In the germline V gene (reference sequence), CDR1 corresponds to MNHEY and CDR2 to SMNVEV. In its sample, this clonotype was seen many times. Its antigen is unknown. No per-base quality is available; no much larger clone lies one base away. The meaning of the sample's treatment or condition label: alpha-V12: anti-TRBV12 scFv linked to anti-CD3 scFv. T cells were expanded from blood mononuclear cells for 2 to 4 days using either anti-CD3 antibody OKT3 or CD3/CD28 Dynabeads. For the anti-TRBV12 bispecific sample, Jurkat leukemia cells were cocultured with normal T cells, and the comparison was a control coculture using an anti-CD19 bispecific. The expanded T cells were grown in RPMI 1640 containing roughly 9.7% fetal bovine serum, recombinant human IL-2 (approximately 91 IU/ml) and IL-7 (around 4.6 ng/ml). Each coculture contained 5 x 10^4 normal T cells, 5 x 10^4 target cells and bispecific antibody in approximately 100 ul and was incubated for around 16 hours at 37 degrees C. Every bispecific antibody was made of two single-chain variable fragments, expressed in a single-chain diabody format carrying a His tag. Effector T cells were obtained from healthy human donors, and peripheral blood mononuclear cells were isolated from leukapheresis samples by Ficoll density gradient centrifugation.

This specimen consisted of healthy donor T cells cultured with leukemia cells, obtained from a culture containing a bispecific antibody targeting TCR Vbeta12. This chain joins TRBV27 to TRBJ1-1; TRBD1 lines up with 9 middle nucleotides. The receptor's source is a human donor in good health. Some clones in this sample may be carry-over from other donors' samples. The DNA is TGTGCCAGCAGTTCCGGGACAGGGAGAGGGGGGTTCATGAACACTGAAGCTTTCTTT. This yields the protein CASSSGTGRGGFMNTEAFF.